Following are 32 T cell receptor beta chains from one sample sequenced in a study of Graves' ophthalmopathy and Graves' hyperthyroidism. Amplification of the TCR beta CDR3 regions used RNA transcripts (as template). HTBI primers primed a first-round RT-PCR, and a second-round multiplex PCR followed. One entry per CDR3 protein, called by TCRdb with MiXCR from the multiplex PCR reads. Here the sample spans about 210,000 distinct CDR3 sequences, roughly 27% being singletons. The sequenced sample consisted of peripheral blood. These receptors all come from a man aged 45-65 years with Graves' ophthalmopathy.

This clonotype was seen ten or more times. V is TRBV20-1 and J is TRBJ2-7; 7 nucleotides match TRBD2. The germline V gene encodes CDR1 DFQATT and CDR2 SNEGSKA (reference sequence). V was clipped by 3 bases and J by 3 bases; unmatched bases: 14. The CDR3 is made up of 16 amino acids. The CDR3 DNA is TGCAGTGCTAGTCCCCTTATGCGGGAGCGAAGCTACGAGCAGTACTTC. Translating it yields CSASPLMRERSYEQYF.

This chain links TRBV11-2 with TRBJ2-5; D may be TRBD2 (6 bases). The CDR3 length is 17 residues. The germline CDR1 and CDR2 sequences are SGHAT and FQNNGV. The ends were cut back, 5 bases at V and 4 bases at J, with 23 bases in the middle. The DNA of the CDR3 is TGTGCCAGCAGCCTCCTGGGTGGCGGGATGGGAGGAGAGACCCAGTACTTC. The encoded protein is CASSLLGGGMGGETQYF.

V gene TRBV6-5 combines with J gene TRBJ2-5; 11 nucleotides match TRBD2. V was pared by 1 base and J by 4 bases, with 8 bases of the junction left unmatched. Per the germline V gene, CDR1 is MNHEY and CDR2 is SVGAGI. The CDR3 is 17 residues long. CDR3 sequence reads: CASSYFPGLAAIETQYF. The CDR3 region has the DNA TGTGCCAGCAGTTACTTTCCGGGACTAGCGGCTATAGAGACCCAGTACTTC.

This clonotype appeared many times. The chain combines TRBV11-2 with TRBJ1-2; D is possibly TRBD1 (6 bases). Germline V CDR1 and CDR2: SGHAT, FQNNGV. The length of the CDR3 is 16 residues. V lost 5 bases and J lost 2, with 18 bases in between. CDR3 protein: CASSEDSGTLNYGYTF. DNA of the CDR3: TGTGCCAGCAGCGAGGACAGCGGCACCCTAAACTATGGCTACACCTTC.

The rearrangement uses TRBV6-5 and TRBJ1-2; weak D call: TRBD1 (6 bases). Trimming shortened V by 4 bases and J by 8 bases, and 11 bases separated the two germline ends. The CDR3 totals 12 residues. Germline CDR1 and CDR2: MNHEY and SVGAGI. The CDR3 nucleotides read TGTGCCAGCAGTTCGGGCGGACAGGGCTACACCTTC. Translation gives CASSSGGQGYTF.

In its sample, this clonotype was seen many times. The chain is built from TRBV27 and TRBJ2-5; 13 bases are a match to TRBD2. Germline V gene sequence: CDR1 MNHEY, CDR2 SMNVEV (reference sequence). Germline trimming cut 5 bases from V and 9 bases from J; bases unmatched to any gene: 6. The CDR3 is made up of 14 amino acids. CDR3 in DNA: TGTGCCAGCAGTCAACGACTAGCGGGAGGTCCCCAGTACTTC. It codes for CASSQRLAGGPQYF.

CDR3 in amino acids: CASSVAGELFF. The CDR3 DNA sequence: TGTGCCAGCAGTGTTGCCGGGGAGCTGTTTTTT. The V call is TRBV6-1, the J call TRBJ2-2, with no clear D. Germline V gene data show CDR1 as MNHNS and CDR2 as SASEGT. The CDR3 loop spans 11 amino acids. V shed 4 bases and J shed 6 bases, with 3 bases lying between them.

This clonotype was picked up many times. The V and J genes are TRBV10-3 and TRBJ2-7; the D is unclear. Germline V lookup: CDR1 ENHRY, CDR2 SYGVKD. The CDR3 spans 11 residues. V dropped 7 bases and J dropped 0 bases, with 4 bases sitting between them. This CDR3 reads CAITDSYEQYF. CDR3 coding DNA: TGTGCCATCACCGACTCCTACGAGCAGTACTTC.

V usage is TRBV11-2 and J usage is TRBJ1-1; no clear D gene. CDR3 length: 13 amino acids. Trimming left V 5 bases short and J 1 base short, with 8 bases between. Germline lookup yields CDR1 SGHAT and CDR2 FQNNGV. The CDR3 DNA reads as TGTGCCAGCAGCCTGACTCAGAACACTGAAGCTTTCTTT. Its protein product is CASSLTQNTEAFF.

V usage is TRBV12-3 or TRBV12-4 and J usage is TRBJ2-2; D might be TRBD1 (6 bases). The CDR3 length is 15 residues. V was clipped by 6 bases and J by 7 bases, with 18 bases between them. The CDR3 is CASSLQTGRIGELFF. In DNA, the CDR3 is TGTGCCAGCAGCCTACAGACAGGCCGGATCGGGGAGCTGTTTTTT.

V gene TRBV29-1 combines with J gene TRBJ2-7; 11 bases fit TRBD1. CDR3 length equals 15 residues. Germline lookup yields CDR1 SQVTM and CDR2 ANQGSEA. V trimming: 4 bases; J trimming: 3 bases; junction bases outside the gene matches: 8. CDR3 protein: CSVGFLGTGGYEQYF. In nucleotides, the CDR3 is TGCAGCGTTGGGTTTCTTGGGACAGGGGGCTACGAGCAGTACTTC.

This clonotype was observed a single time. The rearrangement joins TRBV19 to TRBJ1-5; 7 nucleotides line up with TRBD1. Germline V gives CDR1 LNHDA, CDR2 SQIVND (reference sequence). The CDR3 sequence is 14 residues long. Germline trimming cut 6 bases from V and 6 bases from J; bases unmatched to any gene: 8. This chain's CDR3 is CASSKRQGAQPQHF. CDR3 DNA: TGTGCCAGTAGCAAACGACAGGGTGCTCAGCCCCAGCATTTT.

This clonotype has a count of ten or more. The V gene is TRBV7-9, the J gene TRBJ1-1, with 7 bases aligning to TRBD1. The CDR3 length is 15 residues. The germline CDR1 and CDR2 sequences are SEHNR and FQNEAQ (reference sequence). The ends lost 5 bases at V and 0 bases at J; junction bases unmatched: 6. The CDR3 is CASSHQGDLNTEAFF. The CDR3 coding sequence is TGTGCCAGCAGCCACCAGGGGGATTTGAACACTGAAGCTTTCTTT.

DNA for the CDR3: TGTGCCACCCTGATGTCGGGGGCAGATACGCAGTATTTT. It encodes CATLMSGADTQYF. J is TRBJ2-3 and V is TRBV6-2 or TRBV6-3; TRBD2 is a possible D gene (6 bases). The CDR3 covers 13 residues. Germline V gene data show CDR1 as MNHEY and CDR2 as SVGEGT. With 10 bases removed from V and 4 bases from J, the gap between germline ends came to 15 bases.

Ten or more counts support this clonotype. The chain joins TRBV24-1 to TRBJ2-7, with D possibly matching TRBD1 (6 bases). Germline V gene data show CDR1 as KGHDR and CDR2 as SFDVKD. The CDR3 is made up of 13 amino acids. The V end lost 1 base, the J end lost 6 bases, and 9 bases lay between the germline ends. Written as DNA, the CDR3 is TGTGCCACCAGTGATTTCTCGACAGGCGAGCAGTACTTC. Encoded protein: CATSDFSTGEQYF.

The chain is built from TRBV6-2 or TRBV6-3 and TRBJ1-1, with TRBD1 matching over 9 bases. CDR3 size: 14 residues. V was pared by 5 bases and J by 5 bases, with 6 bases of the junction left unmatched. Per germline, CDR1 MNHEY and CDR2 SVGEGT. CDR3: CASSQTGGITEAFF. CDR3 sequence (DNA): TGTGCCAGCAGTCAGACAGGGGGTATTACTGAAGCTTTCTTT.

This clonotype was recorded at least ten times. As DNA, the CDR3 is TGTGCCATCAGGGACAGCGTAGAAAACATTCAGTACTTC. Encoded protein: CAIRDSVENIQYF. J is TRBJ2-4 and V is TRBV10-3; tentative D call: TRBD1 (6 bases). This CDR3 spans 13 amino acids. CDR1 ENHRY and CDR2 SYGVKD come from the germline V gene. Trimming shortened V by 6 bases and J by 5 bases, and 11 bases separated the two germline ends.

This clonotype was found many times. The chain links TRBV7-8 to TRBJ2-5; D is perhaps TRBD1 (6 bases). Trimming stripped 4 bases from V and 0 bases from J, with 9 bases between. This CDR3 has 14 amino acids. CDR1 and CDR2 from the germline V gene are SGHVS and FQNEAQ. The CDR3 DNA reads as TGTGCCAGCAGCTCCAGGACAGACCAAGAGACCCAGTACTTC. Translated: CASSSRTDQETQYF.

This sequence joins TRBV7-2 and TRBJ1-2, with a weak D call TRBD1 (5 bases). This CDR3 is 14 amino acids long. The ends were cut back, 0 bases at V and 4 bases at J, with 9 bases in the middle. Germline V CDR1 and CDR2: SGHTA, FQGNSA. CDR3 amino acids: CASSLAQGAYGYTF. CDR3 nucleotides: TGTGCCAGCAGCTTAGCGCAGGGTGCCTATGGCTACACCTTC.

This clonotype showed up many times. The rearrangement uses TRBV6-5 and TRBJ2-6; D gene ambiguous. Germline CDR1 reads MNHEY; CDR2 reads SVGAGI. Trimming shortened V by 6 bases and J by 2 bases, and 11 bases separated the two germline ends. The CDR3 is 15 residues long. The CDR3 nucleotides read TGTGCCAGCAGGGCCGTATCCCCTGGGGCCAACGTCCTGACTTTC. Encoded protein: CASRAVSPGANVLTF.

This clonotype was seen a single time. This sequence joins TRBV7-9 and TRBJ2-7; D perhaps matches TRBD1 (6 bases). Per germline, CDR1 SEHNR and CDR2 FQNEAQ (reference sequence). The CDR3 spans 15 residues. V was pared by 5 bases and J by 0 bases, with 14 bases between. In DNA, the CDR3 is TGTGCCAGCAGCCAGGACAGTGGGAGCTCCTACGAGCAGTACTTC. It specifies CASSQDSGSSYEQYF.

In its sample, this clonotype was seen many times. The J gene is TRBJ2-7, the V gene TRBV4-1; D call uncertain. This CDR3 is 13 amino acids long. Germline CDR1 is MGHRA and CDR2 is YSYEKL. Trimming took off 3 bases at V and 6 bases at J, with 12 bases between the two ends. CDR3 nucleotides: TGCGCCAGCAGCCAGGCTTTGTCTGGCGAGCAGTACTTC. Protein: CASSQALSGEQYF.

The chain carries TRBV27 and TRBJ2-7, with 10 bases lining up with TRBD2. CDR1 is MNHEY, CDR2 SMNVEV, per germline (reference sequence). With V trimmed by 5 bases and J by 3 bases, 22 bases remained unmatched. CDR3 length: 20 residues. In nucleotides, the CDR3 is TGTGCCAGCAGTCCCCTCGGGGGTTCAGCGGGAGGGCCAAGAAGCTACGAGCAGTACTTC. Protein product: CASSPLGGSAGGPRSYEQYF.

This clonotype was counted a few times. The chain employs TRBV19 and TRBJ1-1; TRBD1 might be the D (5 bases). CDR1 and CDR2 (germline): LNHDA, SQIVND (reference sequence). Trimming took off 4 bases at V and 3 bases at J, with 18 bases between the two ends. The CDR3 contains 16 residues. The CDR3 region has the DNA TGTGCCAGTAGTAGAGGGAGAGGGGTCGGGCACACTGAAGCTTTCTTT. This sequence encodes CASSRGRGVGHTEAFF.

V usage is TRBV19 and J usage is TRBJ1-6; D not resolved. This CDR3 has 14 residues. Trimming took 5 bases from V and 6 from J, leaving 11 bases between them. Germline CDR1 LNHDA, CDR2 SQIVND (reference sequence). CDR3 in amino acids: CASSPTDLNSPLHF. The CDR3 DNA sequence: TGTGCCAGTAGTCCGACGGACCTTAATTCACCCCTCCACTTT.

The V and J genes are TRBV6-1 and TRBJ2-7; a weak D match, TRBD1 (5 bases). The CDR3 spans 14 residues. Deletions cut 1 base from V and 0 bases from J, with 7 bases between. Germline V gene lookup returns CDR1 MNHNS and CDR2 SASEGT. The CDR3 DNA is TGTGCCAGCAGTGAAGGACAGTACTCCTACGAGCAGTACTTC. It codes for CASSEGQYSYEQYF.

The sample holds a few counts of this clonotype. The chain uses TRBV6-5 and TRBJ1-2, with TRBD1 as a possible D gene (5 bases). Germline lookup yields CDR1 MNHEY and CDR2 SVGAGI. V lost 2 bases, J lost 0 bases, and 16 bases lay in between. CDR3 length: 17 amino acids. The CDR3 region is CASSYTTVPPPNYGYTF. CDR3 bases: TGTGCCAGCAGTTACACGACAGTGCCGCCGCCTAACTATGGCTACACCTTC.

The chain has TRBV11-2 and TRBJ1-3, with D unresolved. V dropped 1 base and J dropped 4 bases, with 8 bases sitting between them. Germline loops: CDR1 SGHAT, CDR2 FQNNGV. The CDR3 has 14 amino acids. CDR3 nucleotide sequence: TGTGCCAGCAGCTTAGCCCAGTCGGGAAACACCATATATTTT. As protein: CASSLAQSGNTIYF.

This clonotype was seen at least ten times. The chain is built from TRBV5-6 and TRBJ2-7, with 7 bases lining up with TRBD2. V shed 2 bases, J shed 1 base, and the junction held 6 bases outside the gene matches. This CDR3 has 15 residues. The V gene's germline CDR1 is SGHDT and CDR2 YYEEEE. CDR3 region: CASSFGDGRSYEQYF. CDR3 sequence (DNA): TGTGCCAGCAGCTTCGGGGACGGGAGGTCCTACGAGCAGTACTTC. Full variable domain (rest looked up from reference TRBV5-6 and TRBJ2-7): DAGVTQSPTHLIKTRGQQVTLRCSPKSGHDTVSWYQQALGQGPQFIFQYYEEEERQRGNFPDRFSGHQFPNYSSELNVNALLLGDSALYLCASSFGDGRSYEQYFGPGTRLTVT.

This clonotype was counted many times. CDR3 sequence: CASSLGTSGIGRETQYF. DNA of the CDR3: TGTGCCAGCAGTTTAGGGACTAGCGGGATCGGTCGGGAGACCCAGTACTTC. J is TRBJ2-5 and V is TRBV12-3 or TRBV12-4; 12 nucleotides match TRBD2. Trimming took 1 base from V and 5 from J; bases not matched to a gene: 8. The CDR3 spans 17 residues.

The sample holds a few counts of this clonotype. Written as DNA, the CDR3 is TGTGCCAGCAGTGTCGAGACAGGGCTTGGCTACACCTTC. Its translation is CASSVETGLGYTF. This chain connects TRBV6-1 to TRBJ1-2, with 7 nucleotides matching TRBD1. CDR1 and CDR2 from the germline V gene are MNHNS and SASEGT. The CDR3 has 13 amino acids. V trimming: 4 bases; J trimming: 7 bases; junction bases outside the gene matches: 6.

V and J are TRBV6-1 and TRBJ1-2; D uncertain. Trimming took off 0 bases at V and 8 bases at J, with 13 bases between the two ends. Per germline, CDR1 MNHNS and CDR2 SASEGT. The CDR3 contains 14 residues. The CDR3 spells CASSEALLDGGYTF. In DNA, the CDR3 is TGTGCCAGCAGTGAAGCGCTTCTGGACGGGGGCTACACCTTC.